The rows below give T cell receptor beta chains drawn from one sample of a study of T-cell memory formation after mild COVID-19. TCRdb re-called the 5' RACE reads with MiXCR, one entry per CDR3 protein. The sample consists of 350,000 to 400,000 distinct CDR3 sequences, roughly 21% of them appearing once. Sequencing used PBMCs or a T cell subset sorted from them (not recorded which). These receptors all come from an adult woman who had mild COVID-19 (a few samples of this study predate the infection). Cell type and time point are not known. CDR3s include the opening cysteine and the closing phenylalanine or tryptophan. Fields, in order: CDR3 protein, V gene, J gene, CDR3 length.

CASSLAYRVGDTQYF,TRBV12-3/TRBV12-4,TRBJ2-3,15
CASSPLIDRLNTEAFF,TRBV28,TRBJ1-1,16
CASSPQRGLTDTQYF,TRBV7-3,TRBJ2-3,15
CASSRDSVGELFF,TRBV7-9,TRBJ2-2,13
CASSFPQISSGGATDTQYF,TRBV12-3/TRBV12-4,TRBJ2-3,19
CASSFQPQPQHF,TRBV12-3/TRBV12-4,TRBJ1-5,12
CASSLGTVGNTEAFF,TRBV7-6,TRBJ1-1,15
CASSRRDSDGNEQFF,TRBV11-3,TRBJ2-1,15
CASRVRASDTQYF,TRBV27,TRBJ2-3,13
CASGPGGSQYF,TRBV6-2/TRBV6-3,TRBJ2-7,11
CASRNRGVQQETQYF,TRBV6-5,TRBJ2-5,15
CASSPRGVASGYTF,TRBV5-1,TRBJ1-2,14
CASSQKQETQYF,TRBV3-1,TRBJ2-5,12
CASSQNPRQGHNEQFF,TRBV7-9,TRBJ2-1,16
CASSPLYRGLYNEQFF,TRBV4-3,TRBJ2-1,16
CASSLLSGDDEQYF,TRBV7-6,TRBJ2-7,14
CASSLEGGNEQFF,TRBV5-1,TRBJ2-1,13
CASSIEWINQPQHF,TRBV19,TRBJ1-5,14
CASSQARLSYTDTQYF,TRBV4-2,TRBJ2-3,16
CASRTGSGANVLTF,TRBV12-3/TRBV12-4,TRBJ2-6,14
CASSPTDFEKTQYF,TRBV4-1,TRBJ2-5,14
CSAWGPVYTDTQYF,TRBV20-1,TRBJ2-3,14
CASSDEGGNQPQHF,TRBV2,TRBJ1-5,14
CASSLSPGQGAQLFF,TRBV12-3/TRBV12-4,TRBJ1-4,15